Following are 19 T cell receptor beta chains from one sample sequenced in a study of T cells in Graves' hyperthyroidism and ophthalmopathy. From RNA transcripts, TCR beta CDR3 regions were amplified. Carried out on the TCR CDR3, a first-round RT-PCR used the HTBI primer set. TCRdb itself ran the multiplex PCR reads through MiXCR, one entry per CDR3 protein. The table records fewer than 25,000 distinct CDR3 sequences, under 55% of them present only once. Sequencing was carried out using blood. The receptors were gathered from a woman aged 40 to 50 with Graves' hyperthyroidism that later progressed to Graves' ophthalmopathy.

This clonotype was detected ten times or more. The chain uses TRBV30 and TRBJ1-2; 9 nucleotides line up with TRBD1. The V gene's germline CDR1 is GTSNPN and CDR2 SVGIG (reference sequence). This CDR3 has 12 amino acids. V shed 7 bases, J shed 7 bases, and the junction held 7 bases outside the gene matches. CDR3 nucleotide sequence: TGTGCCTTACTACAGGGGGCGCGTGGCTACACCTTC. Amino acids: CALLQGARGYTF.

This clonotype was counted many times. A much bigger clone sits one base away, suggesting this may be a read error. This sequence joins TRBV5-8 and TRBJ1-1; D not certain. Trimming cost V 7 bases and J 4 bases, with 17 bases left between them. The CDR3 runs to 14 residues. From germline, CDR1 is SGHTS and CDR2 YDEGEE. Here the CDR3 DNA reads TGTGCCAGCGTTATCCGCCAATTTGTCACTGAAGCTTTCTTT. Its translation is CASVIRQFVTEAFF.

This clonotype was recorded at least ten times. The CDR3 DNA is TGTGCCAGCAGTTACTCCCCGGGACAGGGGGGTTATGGCTACACCTTC. Translation gives CASSYSPGQGGYGYTF. The chain combines TRBV6-5 with TRBJ1-2; TRBD1 agrees at 11 bases. The V segment lost 0 bases and the J segment 5 bases; nucleotides outside the gene matches: 5. Germline CDR1 and CDR2: MNHEY and SVGAGI. CDR3 length: 16 residues.

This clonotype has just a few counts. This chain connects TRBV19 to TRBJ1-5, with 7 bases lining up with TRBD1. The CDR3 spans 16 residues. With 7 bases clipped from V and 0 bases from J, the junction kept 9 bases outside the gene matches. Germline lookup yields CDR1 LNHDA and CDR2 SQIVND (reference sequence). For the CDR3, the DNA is TGTGCCAGTAAATACGGGACAGACTATAGCAATCAGCCCCAGCATTTT. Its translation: CASKYGTDYSNQPQHF.

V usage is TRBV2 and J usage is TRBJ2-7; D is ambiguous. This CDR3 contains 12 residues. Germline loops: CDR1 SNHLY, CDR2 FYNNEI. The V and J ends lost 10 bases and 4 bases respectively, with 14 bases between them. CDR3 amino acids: CATSESYYEQYF. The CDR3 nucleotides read TGTGCCACGAGCGAGAGCTATTACGAGCAGTACTTC. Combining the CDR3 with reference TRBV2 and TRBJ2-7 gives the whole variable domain EPEVTQTPSHQVTQMGQEVILRCVPISNHLYFYWYRQILGQKVEFLVSFYNNEISEKSEIFDDQFSVERPDGSNFTLKIRSTKLEDSAMYFCATSESYYEQYFGPGTRLTVT.

CDR3 region: CAISDATTSSGYTF. Written as DNA, the CDR3 is TGTGCCATCAGTGACGCGACGACGTCATCTGGCTACACCTTC. This chain uses TRBV10-3 with TRBJ1-2, with D unresolved. From germline, CDR1 is ENHRY and CDR2 SYGVKD. The CDR3 contains 14 residues. The V gene lost 3 bases and the J gene lost 7 bases, with 15 bases spanning the gap.

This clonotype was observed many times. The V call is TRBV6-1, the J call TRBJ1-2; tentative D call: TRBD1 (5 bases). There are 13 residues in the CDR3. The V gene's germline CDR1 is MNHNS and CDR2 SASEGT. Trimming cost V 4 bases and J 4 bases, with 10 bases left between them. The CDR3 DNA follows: TGTGCCAGCAGTGTCGACAGTCTCTATGGCTACACCTTC. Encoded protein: CASSVDSLYGYTF.

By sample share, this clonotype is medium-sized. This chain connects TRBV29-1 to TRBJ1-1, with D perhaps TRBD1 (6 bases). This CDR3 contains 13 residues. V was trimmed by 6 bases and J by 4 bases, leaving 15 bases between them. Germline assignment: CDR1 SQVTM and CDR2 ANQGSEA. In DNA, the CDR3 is TGCAGCGTGGCCACAGGGTATGGCACTGAAGCTTTCTTT. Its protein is CSVATGYGTEAFF. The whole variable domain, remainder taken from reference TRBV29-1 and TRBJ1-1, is SAVISQKPSRDICQRGTSLTIQCQVDSQVTMMFWYRQQPGQSLTLIATANQGSEATYESGFVIDKFPISRPNLTFSTLTVSNMSPEDSSIYLCSVATGYGTEAFFGQGTRLTVV.

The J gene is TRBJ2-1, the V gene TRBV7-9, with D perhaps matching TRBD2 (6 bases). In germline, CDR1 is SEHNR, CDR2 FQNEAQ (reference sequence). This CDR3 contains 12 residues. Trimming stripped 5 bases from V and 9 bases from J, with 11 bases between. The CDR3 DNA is TGTGCCAGCAGCAGGGACTCGGGTGAGCAGTTCTTC. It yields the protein CASSRDSGEQFF.

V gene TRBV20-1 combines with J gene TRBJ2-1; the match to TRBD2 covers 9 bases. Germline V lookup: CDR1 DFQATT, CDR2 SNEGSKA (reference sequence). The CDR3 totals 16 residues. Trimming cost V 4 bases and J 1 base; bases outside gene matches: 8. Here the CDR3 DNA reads TGCAGTGCTATAACGAGGACTAGCGAGTCCTACAATGAGCAGTTCTTC. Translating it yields CSAITRTSESYNEQFF.

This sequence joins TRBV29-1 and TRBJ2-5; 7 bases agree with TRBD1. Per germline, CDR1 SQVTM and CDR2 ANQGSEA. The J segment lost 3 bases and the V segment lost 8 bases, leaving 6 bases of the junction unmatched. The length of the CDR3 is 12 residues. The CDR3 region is CSSRTGEETQYF. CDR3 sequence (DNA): TGCAGCTCACGGACAGGAGAAGAGACCCAGTACTTC.

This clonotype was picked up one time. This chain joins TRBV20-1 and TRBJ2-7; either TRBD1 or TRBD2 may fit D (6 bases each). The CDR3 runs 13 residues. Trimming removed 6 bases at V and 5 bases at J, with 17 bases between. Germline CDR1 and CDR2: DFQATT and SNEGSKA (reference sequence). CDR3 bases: TGCAGTGCAAGGGGGGACGGACGAGACGAGCAGTACTTC. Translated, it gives CSARGDGRDEQYF.

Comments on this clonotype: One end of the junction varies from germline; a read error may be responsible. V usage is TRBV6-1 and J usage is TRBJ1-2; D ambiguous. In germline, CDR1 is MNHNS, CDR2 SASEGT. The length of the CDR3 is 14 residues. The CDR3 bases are TGCGCCAGCGAACAGAACCGAGCTAACTATGGCCACACCTTC. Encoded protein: CASEQNRANYGHTF.

CDR3 bases: TGTGCCAGCAGCATAGACGACAGGGATAGCAATCAGCCCCAGCATTTT. Amino acids: CASSIDDRDSNQPQHF. The chain employs TRBV7-2 and TRBJ1-5, with 7 bases fitting TRBD1. The trim removed 5 bases at V and 0 bases at J, leaving 7 bases unmatched. Germline CDR1 SGHTA, CDR2 FQGNSA. This CDR3 has 16 residues.

CDR3 sequence: CASSPAGLAGSWDTQYF. The CDR3 DNA reads TGTGCCAGCAGCCCAGCTGGGCTAGCGGGGTCATGGGATACGCAGTATTTT. The V gene is TRBV7-9, the J gene TRBJ2-3; 9 nucleotides line up with TRBD2. The germline V gene has CDR1 SEHNR and CDR2 FQNEAQ (reference sequence). The trim removed 5 bases at V and 6 bases at J, leaving 15 bases unmatched. The CDR3 extends over 17 amino acids.

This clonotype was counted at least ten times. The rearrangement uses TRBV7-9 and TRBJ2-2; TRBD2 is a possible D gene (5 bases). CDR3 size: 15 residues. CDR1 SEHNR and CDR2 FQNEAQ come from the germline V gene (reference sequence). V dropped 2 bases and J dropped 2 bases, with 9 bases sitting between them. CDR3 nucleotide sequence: TGTGCCAGCAGCTTACGTCGGGAAAACACCGGGGAGCTGTTTTTT. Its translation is CASSLRRENTGELFF.

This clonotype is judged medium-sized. CDR3 sequence (DNA): TGCGCCAGCAGCTTGAATTATGGTAGGGGCTACGAGCAGTACTTC. The encoded protein is CASSLNYGRGYEQYF. This chain joins TRBV5-1 and TRBJ2-7, with D maybe TRBD1 (5 bases). Trimming took 1 base from V and 3 from J, leaving 14 bases between them. Germline values: CDR1 SGHRS, CDR2 YFSETQ. This CDR3 comprises 15 residues. The full variable domain, in which reference TRBV5-1 and TRBJ2-7 provide the parts outside the CDR3, is KAGVTQTPRYLIKTRGQQVTLSCSPISGHRSVSWYQQTPGQGLQFLFEYFSETQRNKGNFPGRFSGRQFSNSRSEMNVSTLELGDSALYLCASSLNYGRGYEQYFGPGTRLTVT.

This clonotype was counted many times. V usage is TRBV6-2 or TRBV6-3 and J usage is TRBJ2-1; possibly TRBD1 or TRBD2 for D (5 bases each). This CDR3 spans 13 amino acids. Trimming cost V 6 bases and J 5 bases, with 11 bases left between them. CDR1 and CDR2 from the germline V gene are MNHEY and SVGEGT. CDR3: CASRSGAHNEQFF. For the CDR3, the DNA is TGTGCCAGCAGATCCGGGGCCCACAATGAGCAGTTCTTC.

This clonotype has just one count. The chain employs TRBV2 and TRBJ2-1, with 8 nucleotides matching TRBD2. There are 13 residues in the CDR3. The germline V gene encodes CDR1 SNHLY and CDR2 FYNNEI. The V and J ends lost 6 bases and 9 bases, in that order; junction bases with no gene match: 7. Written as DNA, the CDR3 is TGTGCCAGCAGGTTAGCGGGGCAGAGTGAGCAGTTCTTC. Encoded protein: CASRLAGQSEQFF.